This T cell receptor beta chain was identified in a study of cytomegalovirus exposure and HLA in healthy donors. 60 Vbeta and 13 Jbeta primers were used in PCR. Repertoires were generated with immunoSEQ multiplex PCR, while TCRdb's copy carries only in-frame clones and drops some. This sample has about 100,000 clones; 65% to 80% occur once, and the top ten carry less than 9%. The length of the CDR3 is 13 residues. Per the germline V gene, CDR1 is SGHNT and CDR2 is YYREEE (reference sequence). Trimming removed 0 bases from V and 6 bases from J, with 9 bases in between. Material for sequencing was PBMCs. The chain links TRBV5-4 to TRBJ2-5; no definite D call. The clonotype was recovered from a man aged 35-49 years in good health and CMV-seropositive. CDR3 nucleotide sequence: TGTGCCAGCAGCTTGGGCGTTCTTCAGACCCAGTACTTC. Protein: CASSLGVLQTQYF.